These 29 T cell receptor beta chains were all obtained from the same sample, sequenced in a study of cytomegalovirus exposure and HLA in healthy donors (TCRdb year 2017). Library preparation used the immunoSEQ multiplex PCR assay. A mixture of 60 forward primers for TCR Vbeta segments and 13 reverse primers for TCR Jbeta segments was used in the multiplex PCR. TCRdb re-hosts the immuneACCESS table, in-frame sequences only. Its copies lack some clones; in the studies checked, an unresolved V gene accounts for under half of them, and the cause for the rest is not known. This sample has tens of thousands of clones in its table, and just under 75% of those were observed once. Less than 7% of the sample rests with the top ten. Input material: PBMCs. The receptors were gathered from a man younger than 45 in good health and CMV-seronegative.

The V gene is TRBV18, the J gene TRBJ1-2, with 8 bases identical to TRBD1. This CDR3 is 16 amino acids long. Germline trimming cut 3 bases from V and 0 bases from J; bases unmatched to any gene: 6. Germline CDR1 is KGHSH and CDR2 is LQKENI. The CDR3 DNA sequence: TGTGCCAGCTCACCTATGGGACAGGCGACTAACTATGGCTACACCTTC. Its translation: CASSPMGQATNYGYTF.

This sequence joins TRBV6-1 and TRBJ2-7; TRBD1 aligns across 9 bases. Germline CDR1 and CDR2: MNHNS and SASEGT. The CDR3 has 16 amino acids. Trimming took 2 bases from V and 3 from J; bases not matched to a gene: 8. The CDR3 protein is CASSESGTGKVYEQYF. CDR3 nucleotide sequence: TGTGCCAGCAGTGAATCCGGGACAGGGAAAGTCTACGAGCAGTACTTC.

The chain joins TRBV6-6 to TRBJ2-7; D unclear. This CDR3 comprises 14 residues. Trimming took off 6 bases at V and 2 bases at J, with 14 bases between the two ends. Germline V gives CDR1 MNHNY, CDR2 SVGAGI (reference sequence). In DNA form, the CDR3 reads TGTGCCAGCAGCTTGGCACAGACCACCTACGAGCAGTACTTC. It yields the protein CASSLAQTTYEQYF.

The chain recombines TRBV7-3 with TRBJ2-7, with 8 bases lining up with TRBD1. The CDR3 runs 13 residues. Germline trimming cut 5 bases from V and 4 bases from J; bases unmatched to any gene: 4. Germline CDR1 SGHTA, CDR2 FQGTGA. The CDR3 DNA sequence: TGTGCCAGCAGCCTAGACAGGGGATACGAGCAGTACTTC. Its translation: CASSLDRGYEQYF.

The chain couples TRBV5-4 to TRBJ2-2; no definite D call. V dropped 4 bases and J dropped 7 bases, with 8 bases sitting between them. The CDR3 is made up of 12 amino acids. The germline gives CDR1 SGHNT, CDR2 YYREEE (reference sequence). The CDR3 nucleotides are TGTGCCAGCAGCCGAGCAGGCGGGGAGCTGTTTTTT. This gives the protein CASSRAGGELFF.

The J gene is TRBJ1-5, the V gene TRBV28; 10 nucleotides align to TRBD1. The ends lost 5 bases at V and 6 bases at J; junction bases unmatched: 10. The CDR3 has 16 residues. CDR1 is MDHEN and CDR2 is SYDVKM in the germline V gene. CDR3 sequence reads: CASSPTGQGSSQPQHF. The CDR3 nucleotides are TGTGCCAGCAGTCCGACGGGACAGGGGTCCTCTCAGCCCCAGCATTTT.

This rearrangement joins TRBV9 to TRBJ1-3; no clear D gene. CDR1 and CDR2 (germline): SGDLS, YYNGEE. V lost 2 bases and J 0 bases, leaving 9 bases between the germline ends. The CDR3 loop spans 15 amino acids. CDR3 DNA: TGTGCCAGCAGCGTCCACCGAGACTCTGGAAACACCATATATTTT. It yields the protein CASSVHRDSGNTIYF.

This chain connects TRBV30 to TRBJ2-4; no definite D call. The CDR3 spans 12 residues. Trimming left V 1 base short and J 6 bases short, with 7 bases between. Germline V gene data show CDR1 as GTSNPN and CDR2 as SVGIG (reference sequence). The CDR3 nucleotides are TGTGCCTGGAGTGACCTACGAAACATTCAGTACTTC. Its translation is CAWSDLRNIQYF.

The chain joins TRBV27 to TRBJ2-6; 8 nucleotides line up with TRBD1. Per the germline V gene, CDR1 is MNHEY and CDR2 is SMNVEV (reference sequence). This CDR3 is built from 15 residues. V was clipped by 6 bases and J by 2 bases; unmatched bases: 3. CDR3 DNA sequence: TGTGCCAGCAGCTCGACAGGGGCTGGGGCCAACGTCCTGACTTTC. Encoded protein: CASSSTGAGANVLTF.

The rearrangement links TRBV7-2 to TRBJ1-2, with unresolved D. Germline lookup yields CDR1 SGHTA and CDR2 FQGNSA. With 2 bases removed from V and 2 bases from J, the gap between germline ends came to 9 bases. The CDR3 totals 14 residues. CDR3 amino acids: CASSLTSGNYGYTF. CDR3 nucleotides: TGTGCCAGCAGCTTAACCAGCGGGAACTATGGCTACACCTTC.

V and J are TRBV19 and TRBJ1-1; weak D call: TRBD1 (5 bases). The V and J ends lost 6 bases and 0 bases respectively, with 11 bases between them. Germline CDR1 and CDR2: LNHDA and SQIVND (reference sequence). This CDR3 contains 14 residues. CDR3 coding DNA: TGTGCCAGTAGGGTGGGCAGGGTGAACACTGAAGCTTTCTTT. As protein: CASRVGRVNTEAFF.

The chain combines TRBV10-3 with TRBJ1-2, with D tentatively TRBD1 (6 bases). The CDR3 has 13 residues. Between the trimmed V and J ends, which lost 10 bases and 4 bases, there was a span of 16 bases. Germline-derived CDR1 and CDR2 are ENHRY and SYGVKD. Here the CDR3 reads CATHRASSYGYTF. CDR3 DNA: TGTGCCACCCACAGGGCCTCGAGCTATGGCTACACCTTC.

CDR3 coding DNA: TGTGCCAGCAGACTCCTCGGTCGGGGGGGCGAGCAGTACTTC. Its protein is CASRLLGRGGEQYF. The gene calls are TRBV6-1 and TRBJ2-7, with 8 bases aligning to TRBD2. The ends lost 6 bases at V and 6 bases at J; junction bases unmatched: 10. CDR3 length equals 14 residues. Per the germline V gene, CDR1 is MNHNS and CDR2 is SASEGT.

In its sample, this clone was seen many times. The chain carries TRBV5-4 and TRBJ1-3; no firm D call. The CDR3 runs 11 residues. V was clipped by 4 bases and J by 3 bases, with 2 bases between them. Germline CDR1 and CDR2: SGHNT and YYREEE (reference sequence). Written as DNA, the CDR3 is TGTGCCAGCAGCCGTGGAAACACCATATATTTT. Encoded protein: CASSRGNTIYF.

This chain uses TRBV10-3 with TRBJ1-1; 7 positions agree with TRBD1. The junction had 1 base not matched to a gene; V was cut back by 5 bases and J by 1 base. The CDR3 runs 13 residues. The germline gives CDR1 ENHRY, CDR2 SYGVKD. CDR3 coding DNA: TGTGCCATCAGTTACAGGGGGAACACTGAAGCTTTCTTT. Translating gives CAISYRGNTEAFF.

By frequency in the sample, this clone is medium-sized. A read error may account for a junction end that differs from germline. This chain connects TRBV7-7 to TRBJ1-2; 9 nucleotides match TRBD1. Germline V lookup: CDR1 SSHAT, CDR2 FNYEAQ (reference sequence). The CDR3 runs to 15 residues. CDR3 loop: CASSFRRTGAKGYTF. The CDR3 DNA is TGTGCTAGCAGCTTCCGACGGACAGGGGCCAAGGGCTACACCTTC.

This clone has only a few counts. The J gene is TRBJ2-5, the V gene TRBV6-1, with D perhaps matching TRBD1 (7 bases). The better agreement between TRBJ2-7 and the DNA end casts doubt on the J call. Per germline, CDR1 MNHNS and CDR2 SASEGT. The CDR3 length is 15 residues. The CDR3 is CASSKMGQGGYEQYF. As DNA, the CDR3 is TGTGCCAGCAGCAAAATGGGGCAGGGGGGCTACGAGCAGTACTTC.

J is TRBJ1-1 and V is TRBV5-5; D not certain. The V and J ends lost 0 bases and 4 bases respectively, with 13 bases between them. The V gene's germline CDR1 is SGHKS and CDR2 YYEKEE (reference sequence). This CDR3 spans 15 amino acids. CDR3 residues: CASSLALQYGTEAFF. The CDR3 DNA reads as TGTGCCAGCAGCTTGGCTTTACAGTACGGCACTGAAGCTTTCTTT.

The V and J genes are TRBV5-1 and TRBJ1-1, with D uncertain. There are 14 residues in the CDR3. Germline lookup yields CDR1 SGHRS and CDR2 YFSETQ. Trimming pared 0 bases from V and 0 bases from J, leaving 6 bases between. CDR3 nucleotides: TGCGCCAGCAGCTTGGGCCAGGTGAACACTGAAGCTTTCTTT. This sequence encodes CASSLGQVNTEAFF.

CDR3 sequence reads: CASSIDAQGGIWAFF. Here the CDR3 DNA reads TGTGCCAGCAGCATAGACGCACAGGGTGGAATCTGGGCTTTCTTT. The V gene is TRBV5-4, the J gene TRBJ1-1; perhaps TRBD1 as D (6 bases). Germline loops: CDR1 SGHNT, CDR2 YYREEE (reference sequence). The germline V and J ends were trimmed by 4 bases and 11 bases, with 24 bases remaining between them. This CDR3 has 15 amino acids. Combining the CDR3 with reference TRBV5-4 and TRBJ1-1 gives the whole variable domain ETGVTQSPTHLIKTRGQQVTLRCSSQSGHNTVSWYQQALGQGPQFIFQYYREEENGRGNFPPRFSGLQFPNYSSELNVNALELDDSALYLCASSIDAQGGIWAFFGQGTRLTVV.

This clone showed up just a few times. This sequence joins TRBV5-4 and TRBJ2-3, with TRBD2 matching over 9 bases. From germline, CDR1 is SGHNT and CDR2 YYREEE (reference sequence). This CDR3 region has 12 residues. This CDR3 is CATTSGRDTQYF. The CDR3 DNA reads TGTGCTACAACTAGCGGGCGAGATACGCAGTATTTT.

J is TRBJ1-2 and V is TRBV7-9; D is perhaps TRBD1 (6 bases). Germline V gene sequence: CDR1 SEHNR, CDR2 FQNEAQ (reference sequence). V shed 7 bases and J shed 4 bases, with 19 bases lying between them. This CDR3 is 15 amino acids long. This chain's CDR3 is CASKLPGGLIYGYTF. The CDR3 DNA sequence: TGTGCCAGCAAATTGCCTGGGGGCCTCATCTATGGCTACACCTTC. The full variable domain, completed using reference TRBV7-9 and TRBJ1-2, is DTGVSQNPRHKITKRGQNVTFRCDPISEHNRLYWYRQTLGQGPEFLTYFQNEAQLEKSRLLSDRFSAERPKGSFSTLEIQRTEQGDSAMYLCASKLPGGLIYGYTFGSGTRLTVV.

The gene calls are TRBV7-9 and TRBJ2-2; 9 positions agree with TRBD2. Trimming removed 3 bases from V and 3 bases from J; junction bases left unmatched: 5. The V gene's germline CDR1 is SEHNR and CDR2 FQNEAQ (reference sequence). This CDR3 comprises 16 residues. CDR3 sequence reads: CASSFLRGGHTGELFF. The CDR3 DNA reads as TGTGCCAGCAGCTTCTTGCGGGGGGGGCACACCGGGGAGCTGTTTTTT.

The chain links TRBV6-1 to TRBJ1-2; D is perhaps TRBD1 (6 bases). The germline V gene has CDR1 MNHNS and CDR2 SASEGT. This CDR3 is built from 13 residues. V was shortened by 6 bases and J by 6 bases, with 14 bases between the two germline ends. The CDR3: CASRDSEFDGYTF. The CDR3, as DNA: TGTGCCAGCAGGGACAGCGAGTTTGATGGCTACACCTTC.

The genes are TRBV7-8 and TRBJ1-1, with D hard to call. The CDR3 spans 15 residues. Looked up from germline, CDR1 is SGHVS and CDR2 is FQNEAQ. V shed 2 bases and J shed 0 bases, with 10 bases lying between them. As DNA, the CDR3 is TGTGCCAGCAGCTTACGACCGGACTTGAACACTGAAGCTTTCTTT. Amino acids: CASSLRPDLNTEAFF.

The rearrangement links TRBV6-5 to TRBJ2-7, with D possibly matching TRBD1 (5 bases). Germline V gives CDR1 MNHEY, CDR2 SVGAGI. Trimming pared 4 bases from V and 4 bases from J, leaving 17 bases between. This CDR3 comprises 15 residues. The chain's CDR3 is CASSSGDSRLYEQYF. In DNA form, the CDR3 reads TGTGCCAGCAGTTCCGGCGACAGCCGATTATACGAGCAGTACTTC.

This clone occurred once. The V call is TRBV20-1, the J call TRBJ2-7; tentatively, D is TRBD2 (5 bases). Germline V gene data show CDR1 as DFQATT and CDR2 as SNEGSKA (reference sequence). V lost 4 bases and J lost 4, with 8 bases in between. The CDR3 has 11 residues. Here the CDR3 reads CSATTTYEQYF. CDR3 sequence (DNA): TGCAGTGCTACGACTACTTACGAGCAGTACTTC.

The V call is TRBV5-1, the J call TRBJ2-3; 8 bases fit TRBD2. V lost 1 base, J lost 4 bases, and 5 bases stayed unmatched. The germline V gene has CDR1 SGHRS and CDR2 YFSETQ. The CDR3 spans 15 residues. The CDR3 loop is CASSLLREASDTQYF. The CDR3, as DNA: TGCGCCAGCAGCTTGTTGCGGGAGGCTTCAGATACGCAGTATTTT.

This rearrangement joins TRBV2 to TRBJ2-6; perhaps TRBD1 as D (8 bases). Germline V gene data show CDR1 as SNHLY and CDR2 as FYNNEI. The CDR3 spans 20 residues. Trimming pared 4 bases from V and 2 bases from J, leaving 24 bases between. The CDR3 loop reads CASSVSRTGREKAGANVLTF. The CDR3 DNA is TGTGCCAGCAGTGTCAGCCGGACAGGGAGGGAGAAAGCTGGGGCCAACGTCCTGACTTTC.